A single sample gave rise to the 15 T cell receptor beta chains below, sequenced in a study of OX40 agonist ivuxolimab in advanced cancers. Profiled with immunoSEQ multiplex PCR; TCRdb holds only in-frame clones, not every one. This table holds 53,000 or so clones, 75% to 90% found once. The sample was CD4+ or CD8+ T cells sorted from blood, taken in a trial of the OX40 agonist ivuxolimab. The receptors stem from an adult with an advanced solid tumor such as melanoma, head and neck, liver or kidney cancer.

The chain recombines TRBV28 with TRBJ2-5, with D possibly being TRBD1 (7 bases). The CDR3 length is 16 residues. The germline V gene has CDR1 MDHEN and CDR2 SYDVKM. Trimming pared 2 bases from V and 7 bases from J, leaving 20 bases between. CDR3 protein: CASSLQQGEARVTQYF. The DNA of the CDR3 is TGTGCCAGCAGTTTACAGCAGGGGGAGGCTCGGGTGACCCAGTACTTC.

The chain combines TRBV19 with TRBJ1-2; D remains unclear. The V gene's germline CDR1 is LNHDA and CDR2 SQIVND (reference sequence). CDR3 length: 12 residues. V gave up 3 bases and J gave up 3 bases, with 5 bases separating them. In DNA, the CDR3 is TGTGCCAGTAGTATTTACCACTATGGCTACACCTTC. Protein: CASSIYHYGYTF.

The rearrangement uses TRBV5-1 and TRBJ1-1; D unclear. V was cut by 3 bases and J by 0 bases, with 9 bases left in between. Germline V CDR1 and CDR2: SGHRS, YFSETQ. The length of the CDR3 is 14 residues. CDR3 sequence reads: CASSSRGMNTEAFF. In DNA form, the CDR3 reads TGCGCCAGCAGCTCACGCGGAATGAACACTGAAGCTTTCTTT.

This chain connects TRBV25-1 to TRBJ2-3, with D possibly TRBD1 on 5 matching bases. The V and J ends lost 7 bases and 3 bases respectively, with 8 bases between them. In germline, CDR1 is MGHDK, CDR2 SYGVNS. The CDR3 sequence is 12 residues long. In DNA, the CDR3 is TGTGCCAGCAATCCAGGGACAGATACGCAGTATTTT. Translation: CASNPGTDTQYF.

The J gene is TRBJ1-5, the V gene TRBV10-3, with TRBD1 matching over 7 bases. Germline-derived CDR1 and CDR2 are ENHRY and SYGVKD. With V trimmed by 9 bases and J by 2 bases, 4 bases remained unmatched. CDR3 length: 13 amino acids. The DNA for the CDR3 is TGTGCCATAAGGGGGCTGGGCAATCAGCCCCAGCATTTT. Its protein is CAIRGLGNQPQHF.

The V gene is TRBV10-2, the J gene TRBJ2-7; D may be TRBD2 (5 bases). Trimming stripped 6 bases from V and 5 bases from J, with 14 bases between. The germline gives CDR1 WSHSY, CDR2 SAAADI. The CDR3 sequence is 13 residues long. CDR3 coding DNA: TGCGCCAGCAGACTAGGGCTAGGTAACGAGCAGTACTTC. Its translation: CASRLGLGNEQYF.

This chain joins TRBV6-4 and TRBJ1-5; weak D call: TRBD1 (5 bases). V was clipped by 3 bases and J by 1 base, with 10 bases between them. CDR1 and CDR2 from the germline V gene are MRHNA and SNTAGT. The CDR3 is made up of 15 amino acids. The CDR3 sequence: CASSERGASNQPQHF. The CDR3 DNA reads as TGTGCCAGCAGTGAAAGAGGGGCCAGCAATCAGCCCCAGCATTTT.

This sequence joins TRBV5-1 and TRBJ2-5; no reliable D call. The CDR3 runs to 11 residues. Germline V gene sequence: CDR1 SGHRS, CDR2 YFSETQ. Trimming took off 1 base at V and 2 bases at J, with 0 bases between the two ends. The CDR3 nucleotides are TGCGCCAGCAGCTTGCAAGAGACCCAGTACTTC. Its protein is CASSLQETQYF. The full variable domain, completed using reference TRBV5-1 and TRBJ2-5, is KAGVTQTPRYLIKTRGQQVTLSCSPISGHRSVSWYQQTPGQGLQFLFEYFSETQRNKGNFPGRFSGRQFSNSRSEMNVSTLELGDSALYLCASSLQETQYFGPGTRLLVL.

This clone was counted only a few times. V usage is TRBV6-5 and J usage is TRBJ1-3; D may be TRBD1 (6 bases). Trimming took off 0 bases at V and 4 bases at J, with 13 bases between the two ends. The CDR3 covers 16 residues. Germline-derived CDR1 and CDR2 are MNHEY and SVGAGI. CDR3 amino acids: CASSYSNQGFGNTIYF. Written as DNA, the CDR3 is TGTGCCAGCAGTTACTCGAATCAGGGGTTCGGAAACACCATATATTTT.

J is TRBJ1-3 and V is TRBV7-2, with D possibly being TRBD1 (5 bases). Deletions cut 3 bases from V and 4 bases from J, with 13 bases between. The CDR3 consists of 15 residues. Germline CDR1 SGHTA, CDR2 FQGNSA. CDR3 nucleotides: TGTGCCAGCAGCTTCGATCGGGGGGGAGGAAACACCATATATTTT. Translation gives CASSFDRGGGNTIYF.

The chain carries TRBV5-4 and TRBJ2-1; 7 bases map to TRBD2. After removal of 3 bases from V and 2 bases from J, the junction contained 5 bases not matched to a gene. The length of the CDR3 is 15 residues. In germline, CDR1 is SGHNT, CDR2 YYREEE (reference sequence). The CDR3 nucleotides are TGTGCCAGCAGCTCGGGAGGTCAGACCTACAATGAGCAGTTCTTC. Residues: CASSSGGQTYNEQFF.

This sequence joins TRBV30 and TRBJ1-2; TRBD1 might be the D (6 bases). V lost 3 bases and J lost 7, with 12 bases in between. Looked up from germline, CDR1 is GTSNPN and CDR2 is SVGIG (reference sequence). The CDR3 contains 12 residues. The CDR3 nucleotides read TGTGCCTGGAGGCGGGGGGGCGTTGGCTACACCTTC. Encoded protein: CAWRRGGVGYTF.

This clone was observed once. The chain has TRBV28 and TRBJ1-4, with TRBD1 identical over 9 bases. Germline V gene lookup returns CDR1 MDHEN and CDR2 SYDVKM. The CDR3 has 14 amino acids. V shed 10 bases, J shed 7 bases, and the junction held 10 bases outside the gene matches. This CDR3 reads CATLSGQGVEKLFF. The DNA for the CDR3 is TGTGCCACCCTGTCGGGACAGGGTGTTGAAAAACTGTTTTTT.

This chain connects TRBV30 to TRBJ1-6; 8 nucleotides match TRBD1. The CDR3 loop spans 15 amino acids. Unmatched junction bases numbered 8, after V lost 3 bases and J lost 7 bases. Germline CDR1 and CDR2: GTSNPN and SVGIG (reference sequence). CDR3 amino acids: CAWRARRTGNSPLHF. CDR3 coding DNA: TGTGCCTGGAGAGCTCGAAGGACAGGGAATTCACCCCTCCACTTT.

The V and J genes are TRBV18 and TRBJ2-3, with 10 bases identical to TRBD1. With 1 base clipped from V and 2 bases from J, the junction kept 3 bases outside the gene matches. This CDR3 contains 16 residues. Germline V gene sequence: CDR1 KGHSH, CDR2 LQKENI. The CDR3 region is CASSPLGTGDTDTQYF. DNA for the CDR3: TGTGCCAGCTCACCACTGGGGACAGGGGACACAGATACGCAGTATTTT.